This T cell receptor (beta chain) was sequenced during a study of blood T cells in healthy people across ages. Primed by a sample-barcoded 5' primer and a J-beta primer mix, a second PCR proceeded for about 6 to 11 cycles. MiXCR, run by TCRdb on the 5' RACE reads, gives a single entry per CDR3 protein. The sample lists under 1,100,000 distinct CDR3 sequences; almost 25% were seen once. The draw of peripheral blood yielded around 9.6 milliliters from each donor. A further study also used this sample, focusing on T cells of mothers and their children. That report notes: All extracted RNA went into cDNA synthesis, approximately 1.5 ug per 15 ul.

The sample consisted of blood. This receptor was identified in a girl aged 2-10 years in good health.

This chain's CDR3 is CASSFSQGSTDTQYF. The CDR3 bases are TGCGCCAGCAGCTTTTCACAGGGTAGCACAGATACGCAGTATTTT. The chain uses TRBV5-1 and TRBJ2-3, with D perhaps TRBD1 (6 bases). V shed 2 bases and J shed 0 bases, with 10 bases lying between them. This CDR3 region has 15 residues. Germline V gene data show CDR1 as SGHRS and CDR2 as YFSETQ.